Following are 17 T cell receptor beta chains from one sample sequenced in a study of long-term antiretroviral therapy in people with HIV. Researchers ran immunoSEQ v3.0 at survey level. Using immunoSEQ multiplex PCR, the repertoire was profiled, and TCRdb retains in-frame clones only, with some absent. Seen here are 13,000 to 15,000 clones, around three quarters observed once, and the top ten hold around 12%. Sequencing used unsorted PBMCs, obtained 3.2 years before starting antiretroviral therapy. These receptors were obtained from a man aged 35 to 55 with HIV.

The chain recombines TRBV7-9 with TRBJ2-5, with TRBD1 matching 7 bases. V was pared by 6 bases and J by 0 bases, with 7 bases of the junction left unmatched. The CDR3 has 15 residues. The germline gives CDR1 SEHNR, CDR2 FQNEAQ (reference sequence). CDR3 sequence reads: CASSLLGTDQETQYF. Here the CDR3 DNA reads TGTGCCAGCAGTTTACTCGGGACAGACCAAGAGACCCAGTACTTC. Full variable domain (remainder filled in from reference TRBV7-9 and TRBJ2-5): DTGVSQNPRHKITKRGQNVTFRCDPISEHNRLYWYRQTLGQGPEFLTYFQNEAQLEKSRLLSDRFSAERPKGSFSTLEIQRTEQGDSAMYLCASSLLGTDQETQYFGPGTRLLVL.

The V gene is TRBV9, the J gene TRBJ1-4, with a possible D match to TRBD1 (5 bases). The CDR3 is 13 residues long. CDR1 and CDR2 (germline): SGDLS, YYNGEE. The V gene lost 3 bases and the J gene lost 7 bases, with 10 bases spanning the gap. This chain's CDR3 is CASSARDGEKLFF. In nucleotides, the CDR3 is TGTGCCAGCAGCGCGAGGGACGGTGAAAAACTGTTTTTT.

Of note for this clone: This same CDR3 is encoded by further DNA sequences in the sample. The V call is TRBV27, the J call TRBJ1-2; D uncertain. V was shortened by 2 bases and J by 2 bases, with 6 bases between the two germline ends. This CDR3 region has 13 residues. Germline loops: CDR1 MNHEY, CDR2 SMNVEV (reference sequence). Here the CDR3 DNA reads TGTGCCAGCAGTTTAACCTCGAACTATGGCTACACCTTC. Translation: CASSLTSNYGYTF.

The CDR3 loop reads CASSSDRGGVYNEQFF. The CDR3 DNA reads TGCGCCAGCAGCTCGGACAGGGGAGGGGTATACAATGAGCAGTTCTTC. The chain carries TRBV5-1 and TRBJ2-1, with TRBD1 matching over 9 bases. The CDR3 is 16 residues long. With V trimmed by 3 bases and J by 4 bases, 8 bases remained unmatched. Germline CDR1 and CDR2: SGHRS and YFSETQ. Filled out from reference TRBV5-1 and TRBJ2-1, the complete variable domain reads KAGVTQTPRYLIKTRGQQVTLSCSPISGHRSVSWYQQTPGQGLQFLFEYFSETQRNKGNFPGRFSGRQFSNSRSEMNVSTLELGDSALYLCASSSDRGGVYNEQFFGPGTRLTVL.

The V call is TRBV9, the J call TRBJ2-6, with D uncertain. The CDR3 totals 14 residues. The germline V gene encodes CDR1 SGDLS and CDR2 YYNGEE. V was cut by 3 bases and J by 0 bases, with 4 bases left in between. CDR3 nucleotide sequence: TGTGCCAGCAGCGCGACCTCTGGGGCCAACGTCCTGACTTTC. Protein sequence: CASSATSGANVLTF.

The CDR3 protein is CASSDSGTGNYEQYF. For the CDR3, the DNA is TGTGCCAGCAGCGACTCCGGGACAGGGAACTACGAGCAGTACTTC. The V gene is TRBV6-1, the J gene TRBJ2-7; 9 positions agree with TRBD1. The V gene's germline CDR1 is MNHNS and CDR2 SASEGT. The CDR3 sequence is 15 residues long. Unmatched junction bases numbered 9, after V lost 6 bases and J lost 3 bases.

The chain is built from TRBV5-4 and TRBJ2-7; tentatively, D is TRBD1 (7 bases). The germline gives CDR1 SGHNT, CDR2 YYREEE (reference sequence). CDR3 length: 15 amino acids. Trimming shortened V by 3 bases and J by 4 bases, and 17 bases separated the two germline ends. CDR3 DNA sequence: TGTGCCAGCAGCTCAGGAGGCAGGGGGGAGTACGAGCAGTACTTC. This translates into CASSSGGRGEYEQYF.

The V call is TRBV11-2, the J call TRBJ2-4; 9 nucleotides agree with TRBD1. The CDR3 consists of 15 residues. The germline V gene has CDR1 SGHAT and CDR2 FQNNGV. V shed 5 bases, J shed 5 bases, and the junction held 7 bases outside the gene matches. The CDR3 bases are TGTGCCAGCAGCCAGTTGGGACAGGGTCAAAACATTCAGTACTTC. The encoded protein is CASSQLGQGQNIQYF. Looking up the rest from reference TRBV11-2 and TRBJ2-4 gives the full variable domain: EAGVAQSPRYKIIEKRQSVAFWCNPISGHATLYWYQQILGQGPKLLIQFQNNGVVDDSQLPKDRFSAERLKGVDSTLKIQPAKLEDSAVYLCASSQLGQGQNIQYFGAGTRLSVL.

The chain combines TRBV14 with TRBJ2-7; the D is unclear. From germline, CDR1 is SGHDN and CDR2 FVKESK. CDR3 size: 14 residues. The germline V and J ends were trimmed by 4 bases and 0 bases, with 10 bases remaining between them. The CDR3 DNA reads as TGTGCCAGCAGCCCCCGACCGAGCTCCTACGAGCAGTACTTC. Its protein product is CASSPRPSSYEQYF.

This chain links TRBV12-5 with TRBJ2-7; D call uncertain. V lost 6 bases and J lost 2, with 11 bases in between. The CDR3 consists of 13 residues. Germline values: CDR1 LGHNT, CDR2 FRNRAP. The chain's CDR3 is CASGPAATYEQYF. The CDR3 bases are TGTGCTAGTGGGCCGGCGGCGACCTACGAGCAGTACTTC.

The V gene is TRBV6-5, the J gene TRBJ2-3, with unresolved D. The V gene lost 2 bases and the J gene lost 1 base, with 7 bases spanning the gap. The CDR3 sequence is 14 residues long. Germline V CDR1 and CDR2: MNHEY, SVGAGI. The CDR3 region is CASSYVEGTDTQYF. In DNA form, the CDR3 reads TGTGCCAGCAGTTACGTAGAGGGCACAGATACGCAGTATTTT.

The V call is TRBV4-1, the J call TRBJ2-3; no clear D. Trimming stripped 4 bases from V and 6 bases from J, with 8 bases between. CDR1 and CDR2 from the germline V gene are MGHRA and YSYEKL. CDR3 length: 12 residues. Written as DNA, the CDR3 is TGCGCCAGCAGCCCCTTCGGTGATACGCAGTATTTT. Amino acid sequence: CASSPFGDTQYF.

A remark on this clone: The junction and the germline gene differ at one end; a read error may be behind it. The genes are TRBV5-4 and TRBJ2-1, with 7 nucleotides matching TRBD2. The germline V gene has CDR1 SGHNT and CDR2 YYREEE (reference sequence). CDR3 length equals 15 residues. For the CDR3, the DNA is TGTGCCAGCAGCTTTGCCCTAGCGGCCTATAATGAGCAGTTCTTC. Its translation: CASSFALAAYNEQFF.

This chain connects TRBV7-3 to TRBJ1-1, with D maybe TRBD1 (6 bases). Trimming shortened V by 5 bases and J by 4 bases, and 11 bases separated the two germline ends. In germline, CDR1 is SGHTA, CDR2 FQGTGA. The CDR3 has 13 amino acids. The CDR3 loop is CASSLPGATEAFF. CDR3 DNA: TGTGCCAGCAGCCTCCCAGGGGCCACTGAAGCTTTCTTT.

V gene TRBV9 combines with J gene TRBJ1-4, with 8 bases matching TRBD1. The CDR3 extends over 16 amino acids. CDR1 and CDR2 from the germline V gene are SGDLS and YYNGEE. J lost 4 bases, V lost 0 bases, and 5 bases had no gene match. Here the CDR3 reads CASSVAPGQVNEKLFF. The CDR3 DNA is TGTGCCAGCAGCGTAGCTCCGGGACAGGTTAATGAAAAACTGTTTTTT.

This clone turned up a few times. The chain joins TRBV6-1 to TRBJ1-1, with a tentative D call TRBD1 (5 bases). Germline CDR1 and CDR2: MNHNS and SASEGT. The CDR3 runs to 16 residues. V shed 2 bases and J shed 3 bases, with 16 bases lying between them. As DNA, the CDR3 is TGTGCCAGCAGTGAAAACCCCGGCCAGGGATACACTGAAGCTTTCTTT. The encoded protein is CASSENPGQGYTEAFF.

This chain connects TRBV6-1 to TRBJ1-1, with a weak D call TRBD1 (6 bases). Germline V gene sequence: CDR1 MNHNS, CDR2 SASEGT. The CDR3 sequence is 15 residues long. The ends were cut back, 5 bases at V and 2 bases at J, with 15 bases in the middle. CDR3 nucleotides: TGTGCCAGCAGTAGGACAGAGACCCACAACACTGAAGCTTTCTTT. Translating it yields CASSRTETHNTEAFF.